Listed here are 19 T cell receptor beta chains from one sample, sequenced in a study of blood T cell repertoires in COVID-19. The data were produced by immunoSEQ multiplex PCR, yet TCRdb's version contains in-frame clones alone and is incomplete. The table includes about 83,000 clones, 85% to 90% detected once. The sample comprised peripheral blood. These receptors were collected from a man aged 80 or over with active or convalescent COVID-19.

The chain employs TRBV12-3 or TRBV12-4 and TRBJ1-1, with a weak D call TRBD1 (6 bases). The germline V and J ends were trimmed by 6 bases and 8 bases, with 13 bases remaining between them. The CDR3 totals 12 residues. The CDR3 nucleotides are TGTGCCAGCAGCTCCACAGGGCTGGAAGCTTTCTTT. Protein: CASSSTGLEAFF.

The chain links TRBV19 to TRBJ1-4; TRBD1 agrees at 7 bases. Germline lookup yields CDR1 LNHDA and CDR2 SQIVND (reference sequence). The CDR3 extends over 14 amino acids. Trimming removed 5 bases from V and 5 bases from J; junction bases left unmatched: 5. This CDR3 reads CASSWTGLNEKLFF. As DNA, the CDR3 is TGTGCCAGTAGTTGGACAGGCCTAAATGAAAAACTGTTTTTT.

This clone was picked up one time. The gene calls are TRBV2 and TRBJ1-2, with D possibly being TRBD1 (5 bases). V lost 4 bases to trimming and J lost 4 bases, with 16 bases between them. Germline values: CDR1 SNHLY, CDR2 FYNNEI. The CDR3 covers 15 residues. The CDR3, as DNA: TGTGCCAGCAGTGGTCAGTTCCGGGGGTTCTATGGCTACACCTTC. Its translation is CASSGQFRGFYGYTF.

The V gene is TRBV11-3, the J gene TRBJ2-5; 8 positions match TRBD1. CDR3 length: 14 amino acids. J was trimmed by 1 base and V by 4 bases; bases with no gene match: 2. Germline values: CDR1 SGHNT, CDR2 YENEEA. CDR3 nucleotide sequence: TGTGCCAGCAGCTCCGGACAGGGCCAAGAGACCCAGTACTTC. Its protein product is CASSSGQGQETQYF.

This rearrangement joins TRBV11-2 to TRBJ2-3; D call uncertain. Trimming shortened V by 8 bases and J by 2 bases, and 14 bases separated the two germline ends. The length of the CDR3 is 14 residues. Germline CDR1 SGHAT, CDR2 FQNNGV. CDR3 sequence reads: CASSIRQITDTQYF. The CDR3 DNA is TGTGCCAGCTCGATCCGACAAATCACAGATACGCAGTATTTT.

There are a few counts of this clone. This rearrangement joins TRBV18 to TRBJ2-3; 9 nucleotides match TRBD2. V lost 3 bases to trimming and J lost 2 bases; unmatched junction nucleotides: 3. This CDR3 has 15 residues. CDR1 is KGHSH and CDR2 is LQKENI in the germline V gene. DNA of the CDR3: TGTGCCAGCTCACCTACTAGCGGGTCCACAGATACGCAGTATTTT. This sequence encodes CASSPTSGSTDTQYF.

The V and J genes are TRBV5-1 and TRBJ1-6; D perhaps matches TRBD1 (5 bases). V was pared by 0 bases and J by 6 bases, with 7 bases between. The CDR3 covers 14 residues. Germline values: CDR1 SGHRS, CDR2 YFSETQ. The CDR3 spells CASSLGDSNSPLHF. CDR3 DNA: TGCGCCAGCAGCTTGGGGGACTCTAATTCACCCCTCCACTTT. The whole variable domain, remainder taken from reference TRBV5-1 and TRBJ1-6, is KAGVTQTPRYLIKTRGQQVTLSCSPISGHRSVSWYQQTPGQGLQFLFEYFSETQRNKGNFPGRFSGRQFSNSRSEMNVSTLELGDSALYLCASSLGDSNSPLHFGNGTRLTVT.

V gene TRBV27 combines with J gene TRBJ2-1, with 7 bases aligning to TRBD1. Germline assignment: CDR1 MNHEY and CDR2 SMNVEV (reference sequence). The CDR3 contains 14 residues. J gave up 4 bases and V 7 bases, and 7 bases lay outside the gene matches. The CDR3 DNA follows: TGTGCCAGCACCTCCAGGGGACAGTACAATGAGCAGTTCTTC. It specifies CASTSRGQYNEQFF.

This clone was observed a few times. The rearrangement uses TRBV24-1 and TRBJ1-2; TRBD1 agrees at 7 bases. The CDR3 spans 12 residues. With 5 bases clipped from V and 4 bases from J, the junction kept 0 bases outside the gene matches. Per the germline V gene, CDR1 is KGHDR and CDR2 is SFDVKD. The CDR3 DNA reads TGTGCCACCAGTGGGACAGGCTATGGCTACACCTTC. Its protein product is CATSGTGYGYTF.

This clone has only one observation. CDR3 region: CASTQGAEAFF. CDR3 DNA: TGTGCCAGCACTCAGGGGGCGGAAGCTTTCTTT. The rearrangement links TRBV19 to TRBJ1-1, with TRBD1 matching over 8 bases. V gave up 9 bases and J gave up 8 bases; unmatched junction bases: 5. Germline-derived CDR1 and CDR2 are LNHDA and SQIVND (reference sequence). This CDR3 spans 11 amino acids.

This clone appeared once. This chain links TRBV5-1 with TRBJ2-5, with 8 positions matching TRBD1. The germline V gene has CDR1 SGHRS and CDR2 YFSETQ. The CDR3 is made up of 12 amino acids. Trimming at V came to 5 bases and at J to 3 bases, leaving 0 bases not matched to a gene. CDR3 DNA sequence: TGCGCCAGCAGACAGGGGGAAGAGACCCAGTACTTC. It encodes CASRQGEETQYF. The variable domain in full, completed from reference TRBV5-1 and TRBJ2-5, reads KAGVTQTPRYLIKTRGQQVTLSCSPISGHRSVSWYQQTPGQGLQFLFEYFSETQRNKGNFPGRFSGRQFSNSRSEMNVSTLELGDSALYLCASRQGEETQYFGPGTRLLVL.

In DNA, the CDR3 is TGCGCCAGCAGCACCGGGACAGGGCCTGGAAACACCATATATTTT. It is translated as CASSTGTGPGNTIYF. The chain is built from TRBV5-1 and TRBJ1-3; 9 bases are shared with TRBD1. This CDR3 is built from 15 residues. Losses at the gene ends were 4 bases for V and 2 bases for J; bases not matched to a gene: 4. In germline, CDR1 is SGHRS, CDR2 YFSETQ. The variable domain in full, completed from reference TRBV5-1 and TRBJ1-3, reads KAGVTQTPRYLIKTRGQQVTLSCSPISGHRSVSWYQQTPGQGLQFLFEYFSETQRNKGNFPGRFSGRQFSNSRSEMNVSTLELGDSALYLCASSTGTGPGNTIYFGEGSWLTVV.

As DNA, the CDR3 is TGTGCCAGCAGTTTGGGACAGGGATTCCAAGAGACCCAGTACTTC. Translated, it gives CASSLGQGFQETQYF. The chain is built from TRBV2 and TRBJ2-5, with 9 positions matching TRBD1. The J segment lost 1 base and the V segment lost 5 bases, leaving 5 bases of the junction unmatched. The CDR3 has 15 residues. The germline V gene encodes CDR1 SNHLY and CDR2 FYNNEI.

The chain employs TRBV7-7 and TRBJ2-3; 11 bases line up with TRBD2. Germline CDR1 is SSHAT and CDR2 is FNYEAQ (reference sequence). V shed 6 bases, J shed 2 bases, and the junction held 10 bases outside the gene matches. The CDR3 has 17 residues. This CDR3 reads CASSSGTSGLFTDTQYF. In nucleotides, the CDR3 is TGTGCCAGCAGTTCCGGGACTAGCGGATTGTTCACAGATACGCAGTATTTT. Full variable domain (outside the CDR3, taken from reference TRBV7-7 and TRBJ2-3): GAGVSQSPRYKVTKRGQDVTLRCDPISSHATLYWYQQALGQGPEFLTYFNYEAQPDKSGLPSDRFSAERPEGSISTLTIQRTEQRDSAMYRCASSSGTSGLFTDTQYFGPGTRLTVL.

The gene calls are TRBV29-1 and TRBJ2-3; 8 bases align to TRBD1. Germline V gene data show CDR1 as SQVTM and CDR2 as ANQGSEA. The CDR3 length is 13 residues. Trimming removed 6 bases from V and 5 bases from J; junction bases left unmatched: 7. CDR3 residues: CSVRDRRIDTQYF. The CDR3 coding sequence is TGCAGCGTCCGGGACAGGAGGATAGATACGCAGTATTTT.

The chain is built from TRBV7-9 and TRBJ2-1; 8 bases align to TRBD2. Trimming at V came to 0 bases and at J to 7 bases, leaving 5 bases not matched to a gene. CDR1 and CDR2 (germline): SEHNR, FQNEAQ (reference sequence). The CDR3 loop spans 15 amino acids. The CDR3 loop reads CASSLASSGINEQFF. The CDR3 coding sequence is TGTGCCAGCAGCTTAGCGAGTAGCGGGATTAATGAGCAGTTCTTC.

This clone was seen only once. The chain carries TRBV2 and TRBJ2-3; 11 bases map to TRBD2. The trim removed 7 bases at V and 5 bases at J, leaving 5 bases unmatched. CDR1 and CDR2 from the germline V gene are SNHLY and FYNNEI. The CDR3 is made up of 14 amino acids. CDR3 amino acids: CASTLAGGGDTQYF. The CDR3 DNA follows: TGTGCCAGCACCCTAGCGGGGGGAGGAGATACGCAGTATTTT.

The chain joins TRBV5-4 to TRBJ1-2; the D is unclear. V lost 3 bases to trimming and J lost 5 bases, with 17 bases between them. Germline assignment: CDR1 SGHNT and CDR2 YYREEE (reference sequence). This CDR3 is 15 amino acids long. CDR3 DNA sequence: TGTGCCAGCAGCTCCTCACCGGGGAGCCCGTATGGCTACACCTTC. This sequence encodes CASSSSPGSPYGYTF.

The sample holds one count of this clone. J is TRBJ2-1 and V is TRBV2, with TRBD1 matching 8 bases. The CDR3 totals 15 residues. CDR1 and CDR2 (germline): SNHLY, FYNNEI. Trimming took 5 bases from V and 4 from J; bases not matched to a gene: 7. This CDR3 is CASSPRGLSYNEQFF. The CDR3 bases are TGTGCCAGCAGTCCCAGGGGGCTGTCGTACAATGAGCAGTTCTTC. Using reference TRBV2 and TRBJ2-1 for the parts outside the CDR3, the full variable domain is EPEVTQTPSHQVTQMGQEVILRCVPISNHLYFYWYRQILGQKVEFLVSFYNNEISEKSEIFDDQFSVERPDGSNFTLKIRSTKLEDSAMYFCASSPRGLSYNEQFFGPGTRLTVL.